The rows below give T cell receptor beta chains drawn from one sample of a study of cytomegalovirus exposure and HLA in healthy donors. Profiled with immunoSEQ multiplex PCR; TCRdb holds only in-frame clones, not every one. The sample includes 150,000 to 200,000 clones, around two thirds of them seen just once. The sequenced sample was PBMCs. These receptors were taken from a man aged 25 to 40 in good health and CMV-seropositive. Both conserved end residues are part of each CDR3. A D gene is named only where the DNA matches it firmly. Rows may omit the clone size; those that give it use once, few, many or a size class.

j_gene | v_gene | d_gene | abundance | CDR3nt | CDR3aa
TRBJ1-2 | TRBV7-9 | NA | NA | TGTGCCAGCAGCTCGGAGGGGCCCTATGGCTACACCTTC | CASSSEGPYGYTF
TRBJ2-1 | TRBV2 | NA | NA | TGTGCCAGCAGTTGGGAGTCCAATGAGCAGTTCTTC | CASSWESNEQFF
TRBJ2-3 | TRBV9 | TRBD2 | few | TGTGCCAGCAGCCCGTCGACTAGCGGGAGTACAGATACGCAGTATTTT | CASSPSTSGSTDTQYF
TRBJ1-1 | TRBV7-9 | NA | NA | TGTGCCAGCAGCTTAGCCGGGTGGGTTGGGAACACTGAAGCTTTCTTT | CASSLAGWVGNTEAFF
TRBJ2-1 | TRBV5-1 | TRBD1 | NA | TGCGCCTCGTCCGTTACGGACAGGGGAAGTTGGGCGCAGTTCTTC | CASSVTDRGSWAQFF
TRBJ2-2 | TRBV5-1 | NA | NA | TGCGCCAGCAGCTCCCAGGGTTTCAACGGGGAGCTGTTTTTT | CASSSQGFNGELFF
TRBJ2-7 | TRBV4-2 | NA | once | TGTGCCAGCAGCCAAGAACAGCTTTCCTACGAGCAGTACTTC | CASSQEQLSYEQYF
TRBJ2-2 | TRBV7-2 | NA | few | TGTGCCAGCAGCCCGGGTCGGGGGGAGCTGTTTTTT | CASSPGRGELFF
TRBJ2-7 | TRBV10-1 | TRBD2 | NA | TGTGCCAGCAGTGAGTACCCAGCGGGGCCCGGAAAGCAGTACTTC | CASSEYPAGPGKQYF
TRBJ1-2 | TRBV6-1 | TRBD1 | few | TGTGCCAGCAGTGAAGTTGCAGGGGGAGGCTATGGCTACACCTTC | CASSEVAGGGYGYTF
TRBJ1-2 | TRBV6-6 | TRBD1 | NA | TGTGCCAGCAGTTACGAAGAGACAGGGGCTGGCTACACCTTC | CASSYEETGAGYTF
TRBJ1-2 | TRBV28 | NA | NA | TGTGCCATCAGTTCAGCTAACTATGGCTACACCTTC | CAISSANYGYTF
TRBJ2-3 | TRBV27 | NA | once | TGTGCCAGCAGTTCAATACAGGGTAGTTGGGGCACAGATACGCAGTATTTT | CASSSIQGSWGTDTQYF
TRBJ2-5 | TRBV5-4 | TRBD2 | NA | TGTGCCAGCAGCTTGACTAGCGGACCCGAGACCCAGTACTTC | CASSLTSGPETQYF
TRBJ2-7 | TRBV7-2 | NA | NA | TGTGCCAGCAGCTCCCAGGCCCACTCCTCTCTCGAGCAGTACTTC | CASSSQAHSSLEQYF
TRBJ2-1 | TRBV7-9 | NA | NA | TGTGCCAGCAGCTTAGAAGTGCTAGTATACAATGAGCAGTTCTTC | CASSLEVLVYNEQFF
TRBJ1-2 | TRBV5-6 | TRBD1 | NA | TGTGCCAGCAGCGGGGGCCCAGGGGGCGGCTATGGCTACACCTTC | CASSGGPGGGYGYTF
TRBJ2-1 | TRBV18 | TRBD2 | NA | TGTGCCAGCTCTCCCTTTCGCTCCGAGCGGGAGGCCGGCAATGAGCAGTTCTTC | CASSPFRSEREAGNEQFF
TRBJ2-1 | TRBV28 | NA | NA | TGTGCCAGCAGCGTCCCGGGGAGCTACAATGAGCAGTTCTTC | CASSVPGSYNEQFF
TRBJ2-1 | TRBV7-9 | TRBD1 | NA | TGTGCCAGCAGCCCGCGGACAGGCAGCTCCTACAATGAGCAGTTCTTC | CASSPRTGSSYNEQFF
TRBJ2-3 | TRBV9 | TRBD2 | NA | TGTGCCAGCAGCGCCGCGAGGGGCGGGAGGGCAGAAACAGATACGCAGTATTTT | CASSAARGGRAETDTQYF
TRBJ2-5 | TRBV11-3 | TRBD1 | NA | TGTGCCAGCAGCCTCGGACACAGGGGACCTCTCCAAGAGACCCAGTACTTC | CASSLGHRGPLQETQYF
TRBJ2-7 | TRBV9 | TRBD2 | NA | TGTGCCAGCAACGAGGAGGCGGTAGCGGGATTTTCCTACGAGCAGTACTTC | CASNEEAVAGFSYEQYF
TRBJ1-1 | TRBV10-3 | NA | NA | TGTGCCATCGGAGGAGTTACTGAAGCTTTCTTT | CAIGGVTEAFF
TRBJ2-3 | TRBV30 | NA | NA | TGTGCCTGGAGTGTAAGGATGAGCGGAAACACAGATACGCAGTATTTT | CAWSVRMSGNTDTQYF
TRBJ2-1 | TRBV6-5 | NA | NA | TGTGCCAGCAGGATAGTCTTAAGCTCCTACAATGAGCAGTTCTTC | CASRIVLSSYNEQFF
TRBJ2-7 | TRBV5-4 | TRBD1 | few | TGTGCCAGCAGCATGGGACAGGGGAGCTCCTACGAGCAGTACTTC | CASSMGQGSSYEQYF
TRBJ2-5 | TRBV29-1 | TRBD1 | NA | TGCAGCGGGGGGACAGGGACAGGGGGTGAGCAGTACTTC | CSGGTGTGGEQYF